Presented here are 10 T cell receptor beta chains from one specimen sequenced in a study of T cells in women clearing cervical HPV infection. Clones were sequenced by immunoSEQ multiplex PCR, and TCRdb holds only the in-frame ones, with some missing. The sample includes 18,000 or so clones. Input material: blood buffy coat. Receptors were obtained from a woman aged 18-70 years with a cervical HPV16 infection that either progressed to CIN3+ or cleared (not recorded which).

To note about this clone: The read comes to an end 3 residues before the CDR3 does, leaving the germline J gene to fill in the end. The genes are TRBV7-2 and TRBJ1-5; 8 nucleotides line up with TRBD1. V shed 1 base and J 4 bases; nucleotides not matched to a gene: 0. From germline, CDR1 is SGHTA and CDR2 FQGNSA. The CDR3 covers 14 residues. The CDR3 is CASSLGTGNQPQHF. Partial CDR3 DNA: TGTGCCAGCAGCTTAGGGACAGGGAATCAGCCC. Using reference TRBV7-2 and TRBJ1-5 for the parts outside the CDR3, the full variable domain is GAGVSQSPSNKVTEKGKDVELRCDPISGHTALYWYRQSLGQGLEFLIYFQGNSAPDKSGLPSDRFSAERTGGSVSTLTIQRTQQEDSAVYLCASSLGTGNQPQHFGDGTRLSIL.

A word on this clone: With the read ending 3 residues before the CDR3 end, the germline J gene is used to fill in that end. V usage is TRBV18 and J usage is TRBJ1-2; 9 bases agree with TRBD1. Germline V CDR1 and CDR2: KGHSH, LQKENI. V dropped 6 bases and J dropped 4; count of bases not matched to a gene: 18. The CDR3 contains 18 residues. The sequenced CDR3 bases are TGTGCCAGCTCCCTACCCGGACAGGGGCCGAACATAGTCTATGGC. Translating gives CASSLPGQGPNIVYG. The entire CDR3 reads CASSLPGQGPNIVYGYTF. The whole variable domain, filled in from reference TRBV18 and TRBJ1-2, reads NAGVMQNPRHLVRRRGQEARLRCSPMKGHSHVYWYRQLPEEGLKFMVYLQKENIIDESGMPKERFSAEFPKEGPSILRIQQVVRGDSAAYFCASSLPGQGPNIVYGYTFGSGTRLTVV.

Turning to this clone: The read stops 3 residues short of the end of the CDR3; the missing end is completed from the germline J gene. The V gene is TRBV10-3, the J gene TRBJ2-5; 8 bases are a match to TRBD2. Germline CDR1 and CDR2: ENHRY and SYGVKD. This CDR3 is 14 amino acids long. V was clipped by 11 bases and J by 1 base; unmatched bases: 9. The sequenced CDR3 bases are TGTGCCGCGGGGGGTGGGGAAGGCCAAGAGACC. Amino acids: CAAGGGEGQET. The whole CDR3 reads CAAGGGEGQETQYF.

Concerning this clone: The missing CDR3 end, 3 residues past where the read stops, is filled in from the germline J gene. The chain uses TRBV6-4 and TRBJ2-1; 7 bases line up with TRBD2. This CDR3 is built from 14 residues. The germline V gene has CDR1 MRHNA and CDR2 SNTAGT. Losses at the gene ends were 3 bases for V and 3 bases for J; bases not matched to a gene: 2. CDR3 residues: CASSDGGSYNEQFF. CDR3 DNA, as far as it was read: TGTGCCAGCAGTGATGGCGGGAGCTACAATGAG.

This clone counts as medium-sized by frequency. The read comes to an end 3 residues before the CDR3 does, leaving the germline J gene to fill in the end. The chain employs TRBV18 and TRBJ2-5; 7 bases line up with TRBD1. There are 14 residues in the CDR3. With 0 bases clipped from V and 2 bases from J, the junction kept 0 bases outside the gene matches. Per the germline V gene, CDR1 is KGHSH and CDR2 is LQKENI. CDR3 in amino acids: CASSPPGQQETQYF. CDR3 DNA (partial): TGTGCCAGCTCACCACCGGGACAGCAAGAGACC.

On this clone itself: The read is 3 residues too short to cover the CDR3 end, so that end is filled in from the germline J gene. The chain carries TRBV14 and TRBJ2-2; TRBD2 agrees at 13 bases. After removal of 4 bases from V and 6 bases from J, the junction contained 8 bases not matched to a gene. Germline V gene sequence: CDR1 SGHDN, CDR2 FVKESK. This CDR3 contains 17 residues. CDR3 DNA, as far as it was read: TGTGCCAGCAGCCGACGAGGGACTAGCGGGGTTTCCGGGGAG. It yields the protein CASSRRGTSGVSGE. The CDR3 in its entirety is CASSRRGTSGVSGELFF.

Turning to this clone: Coverage ceases 3 residues before the CDR3 finishes, and the germline J gene fills in the end. The rearrangement joins TRBV19 to TRBJ2-2, with 9 bases lining up with TRBD1. This CDR3 has 15 amino acids. After removal of 6 bases from V and 6 bases from J, the junction contained 8 bases not matched to a gene. The germline V gene encodes CDR1 LNHDA and CDR2 SQIVND (reference sequence). Incomplete CDR3 DNA: TGTGCCAGTAGACGGGGACAGGGTAAGGCCGGGGAG. It specifies CASRRGQGKAGE. The CDR3 in full is CASRRGQGKAGELFF.

About this clone: The read ends 3 residues shy of where the CDR3 ends; the end is completed using the germline J gene. The J gene is TRBJ2-1, the V gene TRBV30, with D unclear. The V end was cut by 3 bases, the J end by 1 base, with 7 bases between. The CDR3 is 13 residues long. The germline CDR1 and CDR2 sequences are GTSNPN and SVGIG (reference sequence). CDR3 sequence: CAWRRPSYNEQFF. The sequenced part of the CDR3 DNA is TGTGCCTGGAGGCGGCCTTCCTACAATGAG.

Details on this clone: With the read ending 3 residues before the CDR3 end, the germline J gene is used to fill in that end. V usage is TRBV20-1 and J usage is TRBJ2-1; 10 nucleotides align to TRBD2. CDR3 length: 17 residues. With V trimmed by 1 base and J by 3 bases, 9 bases remained unmatched. From germline, CDR1 is DFQATT and CDR2 SNEGSKA (reference sequence). CDR3 sequence reads: CSARGTPLAGVYNEQFF. The CDR3 bases that were read are TGCAGTGCTAGAGGGACCCCTCTAGCGGGGGTCTACAATGAG.

Of note for this clone: The sequenced fragment ends 3 residues before the CDR3 boundary, so the rest is inferred from the germline J gene. The chain couples TRBV3-1 (or the pseudogene TRBV3-2) to TRBJ1-2; unclear D gene. From germline, CDR1 is LGHDT and CDR2 YNNKEL (reference sequence). Trimming stripped 4 bases from V and 0 bases from J, with 3 bases between. The CDR3 sequence is 12 residues long. The CDR3 spells CASSPANYGYTF. The part of the CDR3 DNA that was read is TGTGCCAGCAGCCCCGCTAACTATGGC.